Sequencing of this TCR beta chain was carried out in a study of T-cell reconstitution after alpha-beta-depleted transplantation in children. This clonotype has a handful of counts. The CDR3 covers 10 residues. V shed 4 bases and J shed 8 bases, with 6 bases lying between them. Germline V gene data show CDR1 as SQVTM and CDR2 as ANQGSEA. Preparation of the TCRbeta library was carried out with unique molecular identifiers. One entry per CDR3 protein results from TCRdb running MiXCR on the PCR reads. Here the sample spans approximately 430,000 distinct CDR3 sequences, 16% being singletons. This TCR came from a boy under two years old who had a stem cell transplant for Wiskott-Aldrich syndrome, so the T cells may come from the graft donor. The V gene is TRBV29-1, the J gene TRBJ1-3; no definite D call. The specimen comprised PBMCs, mostly from graft donor cells, sampled 360 days after TCRalphabeta/CD19-depleted stem cell transplant. The CDR3 DNA sequence: TGCAGCGTTGTCGAGGACACCATATATTTT. Protein: CSVVEDTIYF.